This TCR beta chain comes out of a study of OX40 agonist ivuxolimab in advanced cancers. Study-level findings and limits: Expanded peripheral T cells had an undetermined antigen specificity.

The ends were cut back, 3 bases at V and 3 bases at J, with 8 bases in the middle. The CDR3 covers 14 residues. Per the germline V gene, CDR1 is KGHSH and CDR2 is LQKENI. A remark on this clone: The antigen is undetermined.

Sequencing was performed with immunoSEQ multiplex PCR; in TCRdb, only in-frame clones are kept and a portion is missing. This table has about 100,000 clones, approximately 90% appearing once. The source was CD4+ or CD8+ T cells sorted from blood, collected in a trial of the OX40 agonist ivuxolimab. This clonotype was sampled from an adult with an advanced solid tumor such as melanoma, head and neck, liver or kidney cancer. V and J are TRBV18 and TRBJ1-4, with unresolved D. The CDR3 bases are TGTGCCAGCTCACCCGGGTCGCCTAATGAAAAACTGTTTTTT. Translated, it gives CASSPGSPNEKLFF.